The next 28 T cell receptor beta chains were all read from a single sample in a study of blood T cell repertoires in COVID-19. Only in-frame clones appear in the TCRdb table, and some are missing; sequencing was by immunoSEQ multiplex PCR. The sample records 200,000 to 250,000 clones, roughly 85% being singletons. Sequenced input: peripheral blood. The origin of the receptors is a man in his forties or fifties with COVID-19, enrolled during active disease.

This clone was seen a few times. The J gene is TRBJ2-7, the V gene TRBV7-9; a weak D match, TRBD2 (7 bases). CDR3 size: 16 residues. The V gene lost 8 bases and the J gene lost 5 bases, with 25 bases spanning the gap. CDR1 and CDR2 (germline): SEHNR, FQNEAQ (reference sequence). DNA of the CDR3: TGTGCCAGCGCTGGGGGGGCCAGCCCGACCCCGAACGAGCAGTACTTC. It yields the protein CASAGGASPTPNEQYF.

The chain carries TRBV6-6 and TRBJ2-5; 11 positions agree with TRBD2. The CDR3 is made up of 15 amino acids. Germline CDR1 and CDR2: MNHNY and SVGAGI (reference sequence). V shed 6 bases and J 5 bases; nucleotides not matched to a gene: 8. The CDR3 DNA sequence: TGTGCCAGCAGGGGGGGACTAGCGGTCCGGGAGACCCAGTACTTC. Its protein product is CASRGGLAVRETQYF.

The chain uses TRBV11-2 and TRBJ2-1; TRBD1 is a possible D gene (5 bases). The CDR3 is made up of 15 amino acids. Deletions cut 5 bases from V and 3 bases from J, with 14 bases between. Germline V gene lookup returns CDR1 SGHAT and CDR2 FQNNGV. The CDR3 reads CASSPRVFFYNEQFF. The DNA of the CDR3 is TGTGCCAGCAGCCCCAGGGTTTTCTTCTACAATGAGCAGTTCTTC.

This rearrangement joins TRBV15 to TRBJ2-2; D remains ambiguous. This CDR3 contains 14 residues. CDR1 and CDR2 (germline): LNHNV, YYDKDF (reference sequence). V lost 1 base, J lost 6 bases, and 9 bases lay in between. DNA for the CDR3: TGTGCCACCAGCAGAGCCGTCCCCGCCGGGGAGCTGTTTTTT. It specifies CATSRAVPAGELFF.

This clone was counted only a few times. The chain's CDR3 is CASSDVGLGPTGELFF. The CDR3 DNA is TGCGCCAGCAGTGATGTTGGACTAGGTCCCACCGGGGAGCTGTTTTTT. This sequence joins TRBV10-1 and TRBJ2-2, with 7 bases fitting TRBD2. Germline CDR1 WNHNN, CDR2 SYGVQD (reference sequence). V was clipped by 3 bases and J by 4 bases; unmatched bases: 8. CDR3 length equals 16 residues.

This clone was found a few times. The V gene is TRBV12-3 or TRBV12-4, the J gene TRBJ1-2; D not certain. This CDR3 is built from 12 residues. The V gene lost 6 bases and the J gene lost 0 bases, with 5 bases spanning the gap. The CDR3 DNA follows: TGTGCCAGCAGACTCGCTAACTATGGCTACACCTTC. This encodes CASRLANYGYTF.

This sequence joins TRBV6-5 and TRBJ1-4; a weak D match, TRBD1 (6 bases). CDR1 MNHEY and CDR2 SVGAGI come from the germline V gene. The CDR3 length is 15 residues. Trimming cost V 0 bases and J 7 bases, with 12 bases left between them. Here the CDR3 DNA reads TGTGCCAGCAGTTACTCGGGAGGGGGTCTTGAAAAACTGTTTTTT. It codes for CASSYSGGGLEKLFF.

This clone appeared a few times. The chain employs TRBV5-1 and TRBJ2-2, with a possible D match to TRBD2 (6 bases). Between the trimmed V and J ends, which lost 4 bases and 5 bases, there was a span of 12 bases. Germline CDR1 reads SGHRS; CDR2 reads YFSETQ. There are 14 residues in the CDR3. The CDR3 sequence: CASSGTGETGELFF. The CDR3 nucleotides are TGCGCCAGCAGCGGGACTGGCGAAACCGGGGAGCTGTTTTTT. The full variable domain, its missing parts supplied by reference TRBV5-1 and TRBJ2-2, is KAGVTQTPRYLIKTRGQQVTLSCSPISGHRSVSWYQQTPGQGLQFLFEYFSETQRNKGNFPGRFSGRQFSNSRSEMNVSTLELGDSALYLCASSGTGETGELFFGEGSRLTVL.

This clone was recorded a few times. V and J are TRBV5-1 and TRBJ2-7, with D tentatively TRBD2 (5 bases). Germline CDR1 SGHRS, CDR2 YFSETQ. The CDR3 runs 12 residues. Trimming left V 2 bases short and J 5 bases short, with 8 bases between. The CDR3 DNA follows: TGCGCCAGCAGCTTATTCGGGGACGAGCAGTACTTC. Residues: CASSLFGDEQYF.

This chain links TRBV18 with TRBJ2-7, with no clear D. Trimming shortened V by 0 bases and J by 1 base, and 10 bases separated the two germline ends. The CDR3 has 15 amino acids. CDR1 is KGHSH, CDR2 LQKENI, per germline. The CDR3 spells CASSPPSTASYEQYF. DNA of the CDR3: TGTGCCAGCTCACCACCGTCAACAGCTTCCTACGAGCAGTACTTC.

The V and J genes are TRBV6-5 and TRBJ1-5; TRBD1 aligns across 7 bases. Per germline, CDR1 MNHEY and CDR2 SVGAGI. V lost 5 bases, J lost 5 bases, and 3 bases stayed unmatched. This CDR3 is built from 13 residues. CDR3 in DNA: TGTGCCAGCAGTCTGACAGGGTATCAGCCCCAGCATTTT. Amino acids: CASSLTGYQPQHF.

The V and J genes are TRBV6-5 and TRBJ1-5; the D is unclear. The CDR3 extends over 15 amino acids. Germline V lookup: CDR1 MNHEY, CDR2 SVGAGI. V shed 5 bases and J shed 0 bases, with 11 bases lying between them. The CDR3 spells CASSPRFNSNQPQHF. The CDR3 DNA is TGTGCCAGCAGTCCTCGGTTTAATAGCAATCAGCCCCAGCATTTT.

The chain employs TRBV6-5 and TRBJ2-7; 7 bases are shared with TRBD2. In germline, CDR1 is MNHEY, CDR2 SVGAGI. V gave up 0 bases and J gave up 7 bases; unmatched junction bases: 9. CDR3 length: 15 residues. The CDR3 sequence is CASSYSRMGRGEQYF. CDR3 in DNA: TGTGCCAGCAGTTACTCGAGAATGGGGAGGGGTGAGCAGTACTTC.

This chain joins TRBV5-1 and TRBJ1-1; TRBD1 matches 8 bases. The CDR3 has 16 amino acids. J gave up 0 bases and V 4 bases, and 8 bases lay outside the gene matches. Germline CDR1 SGHRS, CDR2 YFSETQ. CDR3 sequence (DNA): TGCGCCAGCAGCCCGGGGTGGACAGGGATGAACACTGAAGCTTTCTTT. It encodes CASSPGWTGMNTEAFF.

The rearrangement joins TRBV20-1 to TRBJ1-2; D unclear. Germline assignment: CDR1 DFQATT and CDR2 SNEGSKA (reference sequence). CDR3 size: 11 residues. Trimming stripped 5 bases from V and 5 bases from J, with 9 bases between. The CDR3 nucleotides read TGCAGTGCTGGCCCAATGTATGGCTACACCTTC. Its translation: CSAGPMYGYTF.

The gene calls are TRBV11-2 and TRBJ1-6; TRBD1 is a possible D gene (6 bases). The CDR3 is 14 amino acids. V lost 3 bases and J 7 bases, leaving 10 bases between the germline ends. Germline V gene lookup returns CDR1 SGHAT and CDR2 FQNNGV. In nucleotides, the CDR3 is TGTGCCAGCAGCTTTAGCAGGGGAAATTCACCCCTCCACTTT. It is translated as CASSFSRGNSPLHF.

V is TRBV7-2 and J is TRBJ1-6, with no clear D. V was shortened by 6 bases and J by 7 bases, with 10 bases between the two germline ends. Germline-derived CDR1 and CDR2 are SGHTA and FQGNSA. The CDR3 is 13 residues long. The CDR3 region has the DNA TGTGCCAGCAGTCCGACTCTGAATTCACCCCTCCACTTT. Protein: CASSPTLNSPLHF.

The J gene is TRBJ2-7, the V gene TRBV6-1; unclear D gene. The length of the CDR3 is 15 residues. V lost 3 bases and J 1 base, leaving 13 bases between the germline ends. Looked up from germline, CDR1 is MNHNS and CDR2 is SASEGT. CDR3 in amino acids: CASSDPPPVSYEQYF. CDR3 nucleotide sequence: TGTGCCAGCAGTGACCCTCCACCGGTATCCTACGAGCAGTACTTC.

This chain uses TRBV19 with TRBJ1-2; D is perhaps TRBD1 (5 bases). The length of the CDR3 is 12 residues. The germline CDR1 and CDR2 sequences are LNHDA and SQIVND (reference sequence). The V gene lost 11 bases and the J gene lost 7 bases, with 17 bases spanning the gap. Written as DNA, the CDR3 is TGTGCCGCCTGGGGCGGCGCAGGTGGCTACACCTTC. This codes for CAAWGGAGGYTF.

A remark on this clone: Other DNA sequences of this sample code for an identical CDR3. The chain links TRBV6-5 to TRBJ1-1; D is perhaps TRBD1 (5 bases). Trimming shortened V by 2 bases and J by 3 bases, and 7 bases separated the two germline ends. This CDR3 is built from 13 residues. Germline CDR1 and CDR2: MNHEY and SVGAGI. The CDR3 is CASSYLGDTEAFF. In nucleotides, the CDR3 is TGTGCCAGCAGTTACCTAGGGGACACTGAAGCTTTCTTT.

J is TRBJ1-2 and V is TRBV4-2; 7 bases line up with TRBD1. This CDR3 has 18 amino acids. J lost 5 bases, V lost 0 bases, and 15 bases had no gene match. In germline, CDR1 is LGHNA, CDR2 YNFKEQ. The CDR3 DNA reads TGTGCCAGCAGCCAAGACCGACAGGGCCGACCAACTGGGTATGGCTACACCTTC. This encodes CASSQDRQGRPTGYGYTF.

This clone is a singleton in its sample. The chain links TRBV28 to TRBJ2-1; 7 bases align to TRBD2. This CDR3 contains 14 residues. Germline V CDR1 and CDR2: MDHEN, SYDVKM. Germline trimming cut 8 bases from V and 5 bases from J; bases unmatched to any gene: 9. This chain's CDR3 is CASWGGYQDNEQFF. The CDR3 DNA sequence: TGTGCCAGCTGGGGGGGGTATCAGGACAATGAGCAGTTCTTC.

This clone was recorded once. The chain links TRBV5-1 to TRBJ2-5; TRBD2 is a possible D gene (5 bases). This CDR3 is built from 16 residues. Trimming shortened V by 5 bases and J by 5 bases, and 22 bases separated the two germline ends. Germline loops: CDR1 SGHRS, CDR2 YFSETQ. Here the CDR3 reads CASSSERVLLAETQYF. CDR3 nucleotide sequence: TGCGCCAGCAGTTCGGAAAGGGTCCTCTTAGCGGAGACCCAGTACTTC.

The chain carries TRBV6-5 and TRBJ1-6; weak D call: TRBD1 (5 bases). Per the germline V gene, CDR1 is MNHEY and CDR2 is SVGAGI. The V and J ends lost 2 bases and 8 bases respectively, with 16 bases between them. This CDR3 region has 16 residues. CDR3 in amino acids: CASSYTYRNRHSPLHF. The CDR3 DNA reads as TGTGCCAGCAGTTACACCTACAGGAATAGACATTCACCCCTCCACTTT.

The CDR3 nucleotides are TGTGCCAGCAGCTTTTCAGGCGCCCGAGAGACCCAGTACTTC. It codes for CASSFSGARETQYF. The chain recombines TRBV7-9 with TRBJ2-5; D not certain. Trimming cost V 3 bases and J 4 bases, with 12 bases left between them. The CDR3 is 14 amino acids. Germline V gives CDR1 SEHNR, CDR2 FQNEAQ (reference sequence).

This chain joins TRBV14 and TRBJ1-2; no firm D call. CDR1 is SGHDN and CDR2 is FVKESK in the germline V gene. The CDR3 sequence is 13 residues long. V was pared by 3 bases and J by 2 bases, with 7 bases between. This CDR3 reads CASSHWPNYGYTF. Here the CDR3 DNA reads TGTGCCAGCAGCCACTGGCCCAACTATGGCTACACCTTC.

The chain couples TRBV7-3 to TRBJ2-3; 10 bases fit TRBD2. V lost 5 bases and J lost 4; bases outside the gene matches: 9. CDR3 length: 16 amino acids. Germline V lookup: CDR1 SGHTA, CDR2 FQGTGA. The CDR3 DNA follows: TGTGCCAGCAGCCTCCCGGGGAGCGGGGGGGCAGATACGCAGTATTTT. Residues: CASSLPGSGGADTQYF.

The chain joins TRBV21-1 to TRBJ1-5; whether TRBD1, the table's D call, matches the DNA was not checked. TRBV21-1 is recorded as a pseudogene. CDR3 length equals 16 residues. CDR3 residues: CASSNQPGGGNQPQHF. In DNA, the CDR3 is TGTGCCAGCAGCAATCAGCCAGGGGGAGGCAATCAGCCCCAGCATTTT.